This is a list of T cell receptor beta chains from one sample in a study of OX40 agonist ivuxolimab in advanced cancers. TCRdb's table, derived via immunoSEQ multiplex PCR, lists solely in-frame clones and lacks some. The sample carries about 64,000 clones, around 80% recorded once. The specimen comprised CD4+ or CD8+ T cells sorted from blood, sampled in a trial of the OX40 agonist ivuxolimab. The origin of the receptors is an adult with an advanced solid tumor such as melanoma, head and neck, liver or kidney cancer. Both conserved end residues are trimmed from each CDR3. D genes are given only for firm matches. Size values are once, few and many counts, or a class for expanded clones, and some rows have none.

CDR3 | V | size | length | J | D
ASSWVGTVGPPLH | TRBV27 | NA | 13 | TRBJ1-6 | TRBD1
ASRRQGQGSPLH | TRBV27 | NA | 12 | TRBJ1-6 | TRBD1
AWSTGAGNTIY | TRBV30 | NA | 11 | TRBJ1-3 | NA
ASSPGTTGDTQY | TRBV5-1 | few | 12 | TRBJ2-3 | NA
AWSGHDEQF | TRBV30 | NA | 9 | TRBJ2-1 | NA
ARSGGSTDTQY | TRBV30 | NA | 11 | TRBJ2-3 | TRBD2
ASSVGFRDYEQY | TRBV9 | NA | 12 | TRBJ2-7 | NA
ASSPSGTGSYNEQF | TRBV19 | NA | 14 | TRBJ2-1 | TRBD1
SARGDTEAF | TRBV20-1 | NA | 9 | TRBJ1-1 | NA
ASSLGPFNTEAF | TRBV7-3 | NA | 12 | TRBJ1-1 | NA
ASSVEGGGHTQY | TRBV9 | NA | 12 | TRBJ2-3 | NA
ASSPSGEETQY | TRBV7-9 | NA | 11 | TRBJ2-5 | TRBD2
ASSLMPSYEQY | TRBV11-3 | NA | 11 | TRBJ2-7 | NA
ASSKEKPPGQGDLYGYT | TRBV21-1 | NA | 17 | TRBJ1-2 | NA
ASSPTTGVSGNTIY | TRBV9 | NA | 14 | TRBJ1-3 | TRBD1
ASSTPSGGRETQY | TRBV19 | once | 13 | TRBJ2-5 | TRBD2
ASSLAPSSYNEQF | TRBV28 | NA | 13 | TRBJ2-1 | NA
ASSPETDNQPQH | TRBV28 | NA | 12 | TRBJ1-5 | NA
ASSLGAGTSTDTQY | TRBV7-9 | NA | 14 | TRBJ2-3 | NA
SVAGGVVNEQF | TRBV29-1 | NA | 11 | TRBJ2-1 | NA
ASSRGADTQY | TRBV27 | NA | 10 | TRBJ2-3 | NA
ASNSGTSFGEQF | TRBV28 | once | 12 | TRBJ2-1 | TRBD2
ASTGQGAAGELF | TRBV5-1 | NA | 12 | TRBJ2-2 | TRBD1
ASTRGRLGNTIY | TRBV28 | once | 12 | TRBJ1-3 | NA
ASSPGGSGQETQY | TRBV18 | NA | 13 | TRBJ2-5 | NA
ASSSYLQEEEQF | TRBV5-4 | NA | 12 | TRBJ2-1 | NA
ASKMDRRAGGELF | TRBV6-1 | many | 13 | TRBJ2-2 | TRBD1
ASSDKLPLQPQH | TRBV2 | NA | 12 | TRBJ1-5 | NA
ASSQEGGGEQF | TRBV4-1 | once | 11 | TRBJ2-1 | NA
ASSWDRRNGYT | TRBV11-1 | once | 11 | TRBJ1-2 | TRBD1
ASSLELAPTYEQY | TRBV5-5 | NA | 13 | TRBJ2-7 | TRBD2
ASSKAGTSGSRGGELF | TRBV7-9 | NA | 16 | TRBJ2-2 | TRBD2
ASSHESLNEKLF | TRBV2 | NA | 12 | TRBJ1-4 | NA
ASSRSIGLAETGELF | TRBV7-3 | NA | 15 | TRBJ2-2 | TRBD2
SLTGGLVGNTIY | TRBV29-1 | once | 12 | TRBJ1-3 | NA
ASGLDRKAGELF | TRBV7-9 | NA | 12 | TRBJ2-2 | TRBD1
ASSPGLTDTQY | TRBV18 | NA | 11 | TRBJ2-3 | NA
ASSLLGQNWEKLF | TRBV5-6 | NA | 13 | TRBJ1-4 | NA
ASSFEASGMETQY | TRBV7-2 | NA | 13 | TRBJ2-5 | TRBD2
ASSSGLADRGDTQY | TRBV5-4 | NA | 14 | TRBJ2-3 | TRBD2
ASSSPRYEQY | TRBV28 | NA | 10 | TRBJ2-7 | NA
ASSSAPGTQY | TRBV19 | NA | 10 | TRBJ2-5 | NA
ASSSVAGGTGELF | TRBV6-1 | NA | 13 | TRBJ2-2 | TRBD2
ASSVMDRGSPLH | TRBV9 | few | 12 | TRBJ1-6 | TRBD1